This TCR beta chain emerged from a study of cytomegalovirus exposure and HLA in healthy donors (dated by TCRdb to 2017 to 2019). Looking at the study overall: An earlier analysis of several hundred of the donors reported about 250 Gb of sequence data and 120 million or so unique TCR beta sequences from roughly 180 million T cells. Both class I and class II loci were covered by HLA typing, at four-digit resolution. In an earlier analysis of roughly 580 of the donors, high-throughput TCR beta sequencing was used to judge whether each TCR beta V gene segment behaved as functional or pseudogenic. Four to six DR-DQ haplotypes were handled as single units for association and clustering because linkage in the cohort was strong. In the later analysis, no new phenotypic data were used to find candidate immune exposures; instead, reliance was placed on TCR beta sequences and their occurrence across donors. Among the approximately 400 genotyped donors, around 81% belonged to the genetic ancestry cluster associated with self-reported Caucasian donors. An early release covering 550 to 700 HLA-typed donors comprised approximately 300 gigabases of sequencing data and around 80 million unique TCR sequences. Using immunosequencing, the study profiled T cell repertoires from around 670 subjects and related those repertoires to cytomegalovirus serostatus. Typing coverage differed by locus: A, B, C, DRB1 and DQB1 were typed in about 620-640 donors, DQA1 in 500 to 550, DPA1 in around 610, and DPB1 in 450 to 480. Donor age, sex, ethnicity and CMV serostatus were collected together with the repertoire data. Every repertoire in the discovery cohort had been generated on one and the same sequencing platform. A later genetic analysis used genome-wide SNP genotypes for about three fifths of the 666 donors, treating that subset as a discovery cohort. A later analysis re-examined previously published TCR beta repertoires from just over 650 donors and added high-resolution HLA genotyping to investigate patterns of TCR occurrence. Among roughly 400 genotyped donors of the cohort, an average of approximately 240,000 unique TCR beta nucleotide sequences was sequenced per donor, of which about 19% were non-productive. The aim of the study was to test whether cataloging public T cell receptors could identify signatures of past pathogen exposure. The study combined high-throughput TCR immunosequencing, statistical association of individual TCRs with disease status, and machine learning to predict cytomegalovirus infection status. A separate validation cohort of roughly 130 different subjects was used in addition to the 666-subject first cohort.

The library was made by the immunoSEQ multiplex PCR assay. A mixture of 60 forward primers for TCR Vbeta segments and 13 reverse primers for TCR Jbeta segments was used in the multiplex PCR. The CDR3 region of rearranged TCR beta genes was amplified from genomic DNA with a multiplex PCR assay. On the Illumina HiSeq System, the amplified TCR beta libraries were sequenced as 87-base-pair reads. On the authors' methods: A later analysis counted about 80 million unique TCR beta chains across the 550 to 800 repertoires, and some 12 million of these chains were shared by at least two donors. Raw reads were error-corrected and collapsed into unique sequences by a nearest-neighbor algorithm in which closely related sequences were merged to remove PCR and sequencing errors. Alignment of CDR3 sequences to IMGT reference sequences was used to assign V, D and J gene segments. For a sequence to be retained, a match of at least six nucleotides to both a V gene segment and a J gene segment was required. Rearrangements were called productive when the CDR3 lacked stop codons and stayed in frame with V and J; all others were non-productive. Following IMGT convention, CDR3 was defined as the stretch from the second conserved V-encoded cysteine to the conserved J-encoded phenylalanine. The earlier analysis of some 550 of the donors excluded any sequence lacking an unambiguous match to a single V gene segment. An earlier analysis of roughly 590 of the donors called V segments functional above 56.7% productive rearrangements and segregating when the between-donor standard deviation exceeded 5%. A statistical classification framework was developed to diagnose cytomegalovirus status using the catalog of TCR beta chain sequences. In a later analysis, V and J genes were assigned by comparing TCR nucleotide sequences against IMGT/GENE-DB human TR gene sequences. A later analysis assigned CDR3 sequences and most-parsimonious VDJ recombination scenarios with the TCRdist pipeline. A later analysis defined each TCR beta chain by its CDR3 amino acid sequence plus V-gene family, and excluded reads lacking a unique V-gene family. To address suspected cross-contamination and a sequencing artifact, a later analysis removed roughly 580 highly shared, low-generation-probability nucleotide sequences. A later analysis calculated a clonal expansion index for each public chain from normalized within-repertoire ranks of inferred template counts. A later analysis computed generation probabilities with a VDJ recombination model fitted to out-of-frame rearrangements, and checked the results against IGoR. In a later analysis, TCR-TCR, TCR-HLA and TCR-CMV co-occurrence was scored with hypergeometric tests, and a repertoire-size bias correction was applied to TCR pairs. In a later analysis, false discovery rates were estimated by permuting HLA or CMV assignments 20 times. In a later analysis, co-occurring TCRs were grouped using DBSCAN, with TCRdist sequence similarity added in when clustering inside HLA-allele-positive subsets. Repertoires with fewer than 30,000 or more than 120,000 public chains, plus five repertoires with anomalous nucleotide sharing, were excluded from co-occurrence clustering. TCRdb took over this immuneACCESS table, retaining in-frame rearrangements with V and J assigned. Such tables are incomplete; in checked studies, under half of the missing clones stem from an unresolved V gene, and the remainder is unexplained. V and J calls and clone size are those listed in that table; D and trimming were worked out from the DNA. The sample table lists approximately 190,000 clones, 84% of them with a count of one. Approximately 0.25% of the sample goes to the ten largest clones.

The cohort consisted of some 670 healthy bone marrow donors. At the time of sampling, all cohort members were nominally healthy, though unrecorded immune exposures were likely present. The donor tested CMV seronegative and was one of the 352 seronegative cohort members. Each donor provided a peripheral blood sample, and peripheral blood mononuclear cells were used for TCR beta sequencing. Genomic DNA was extracted from the blood cell samples with the Qiagen DNeasy Blood Extraction Kit. Details on this clone: Its antigen specificity is not known. Per-base quality was not reported, and no clone a single base away is much larger than it.

Study-wide conclusions, independent of this receptor: The authors suggested that the approach could potentially be extended to other disease states and immunological phenotypes. In a later genetic analysis, fewer N-insertions in productive TCRs were reported among donors in an Asian-associated ancestry cluster than the 666-donor mean. The study listed 164 TCR beta chains as associated with cytomegalovirus. Assigning TCR associations to individual alleles was difficult when HLA alleles, especially DR and DQ, strongly co-occurred. Immune exposure information for the cohort was limited to CMV serostatus. Because HLA typing was unavailable for some donors at each locus, only the typed subset was used in association tests. Across donors, most TCR sequences were observed very rarely, whereas some public TCRs were present in many individuals. The earlier analysis of 587 of the donors excluded over 15 rarely observed V segments, including chromosome 9 orphons, because counts were too low. Most CMV-associated TCR beta chains appeared to be HLA-restricted in a later analysis, and the HLA associations seemed to be driven largely by CMV exposure. Roughly uniform sequencing depth across donors was assumed in presence/absence analyses, although this assumption may not hold. In both the original and validation cohorts, the classifier was reported to diagnose cytomegalovirus status with high specificity and sensitivity. Some IMGT-functional V segments, including TRBV6-2 and TRBV6-3, could not be distinguished by the 87-base-pair reads and were therefore excluded. In vitro tests confirmed that a few of the cytomegalovirus-associated TCR beta chains recognize cytomegalovirus antigens. A further reported finding was that TCR beta sequences accurately predicted the HLA-A and HLA-B alleles for most subjects in the first cohort. An association between a missense DCLRE1C variant and V-gene and J-gene trimming of TCR beta chains was found in a later genetic analysis and replicated in an independent cohort. Linkage disequilibrium might explain the correlated functional status among segregating V segments, but an unknown experimental factor could not be ruled out. Specific HLA alleles were associated with over 15,000 TCR beta sequences at a false discovery rate of 0.05 in a later analysis. A later analysis found that TCR association rates varied across HLA loci, with DRB1 alleles showing the most associated TCRs and HLA-C alleles the fewest. Compared with equally common non-associated chains, HLA-associated TCR beta chains in a later analysis were more clonally expanded and had lower generation probabilities. In an earlier analysis of a few hundred of the donors, most TCR beta V segments were observed in productive rearrangements about 87% or about 30% of the time, broadly matching IMGT annotations. Only TCR beta chains were sequenced in this cohort, and the absence of alpha or paired-chain data limited detectable features. In a later analysis, several top co-occurrence clusters were reported to appear linked to parvovirus B19, influenza, CMV and Epstein-Barr virus. A cluster of highly shared sequence variants was judged likely to represent a technical artifact of the sequencing pipeline.

The germline ends are 13 bases apart after V is trimmed by 1 base and J by 4 bases. Based on the germline V gene, the CDR1 and CDR2 sequences are MNHNS and SASEGT. Spanning cysteine to phenylalanine, the CDR3 consists of 15 amino acids. Left in the record is the CDR3 DNA by itself, 45 bases read in frame from the first base. Rearrangement joined TRBV6-1 to TRBJ1-1; the D gene is unclear. The specimen sequenced was PBMCs. This receptor was taken from a boy between 10 and 17 years old in good health and CMV-seronegative. The CDR3 has the sequence CASSEGQALGTEAFF. The DNA sequence is TGTGCCAGCAGTGAAGGGCAGGCCTTAGGCACTGAAGCTTTCTTT.